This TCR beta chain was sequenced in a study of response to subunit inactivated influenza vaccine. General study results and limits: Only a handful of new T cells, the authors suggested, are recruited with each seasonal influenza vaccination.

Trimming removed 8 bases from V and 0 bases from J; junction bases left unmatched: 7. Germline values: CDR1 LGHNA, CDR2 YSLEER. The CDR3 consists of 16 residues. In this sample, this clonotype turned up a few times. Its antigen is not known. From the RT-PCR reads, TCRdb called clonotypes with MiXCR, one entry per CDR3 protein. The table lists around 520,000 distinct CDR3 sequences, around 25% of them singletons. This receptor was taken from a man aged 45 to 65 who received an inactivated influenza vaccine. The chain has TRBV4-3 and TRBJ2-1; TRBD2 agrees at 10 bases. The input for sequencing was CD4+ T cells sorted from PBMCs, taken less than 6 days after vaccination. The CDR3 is CASGKAGGSSYNEQFF. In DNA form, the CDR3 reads TGCGCCAGCGGAAAAGCGGGAGGGAGCTCCTACAATGAGCAGTTCTTC.